The 14 T cell receptor beta chains below come from one sample, sequenced in a study of beta chain features in type 1 diabetes. As every portion of the isolated RNA was reverse transcribed, the sequencing read expressed TCRB transcripts. Here immunoSEQ multiplex PCR was the method, and the copy in TCRdb shows in-frame clones only, minus some. The repertoire includes 300,000 to 350,000 clones, 12% to 15% of them detected once, and over 5% sits in the top ten. The specimen was central memory CD4+ T cells from blood. The source is a young man in good health.

This clone was detected only a few times. The rearrangement uses TRBV11-2 and TRBJ2-5; 10 nucleotides agree with TRBD1. The CDR3 loop spans 15 amino acids. Trimming removed 3 bases from V and 5 bases from J; junction bases left unmatched: 6. From germline, CDR1 is SGHAT and CDR2 FQNNGV. The CDR3 coding sequence is TGTGCCAGCAGCTTGACAGGGGGCGCGAAGGAGACCCAGTACTTC. The encoded protein is CASSLTGGAKETQYF.

The table lists this clone with a few counts. V usage is TRBV9 and J usage is TRBJ2-5, with D perhaps matching TRBD2 (7 bases). This CDR3 contains 14 residues. Trimming shortened V by 3 bases and J by 5 bases, and 14 bases separated the two germline ends. Germline assignment: CDR1 SGDLS and CDR2 YYNGEE. The CDR3: CASSAGRGAETQYF. In nucleotides, the CDR3 is TGTGCCAGCAGCGCAGGGAGGGGGGCGGAGACCCAGTACTTC.

The table lists this clone with many counts. The DNA is left out, because the CDR3 cannot be placed on it with certainty; the CDR3 is given as TCRdb lists it. The chain recombines TRBV7-2 with TRBJ1-1. Germline V gene sequence: CDR1 SGHTA, CDR2 FQGNSA. With termini counted, the CDR3 has 19 amino acids. This CDR3 is CASSGPSVPAAYIGAEAFF.

There are a few counts of this clone. The chain links TRBV7-2 to TRBJ1-5; D gene uncertain. V lost 2 bases and J 11 bases, leaving 16 bases between the germline ends. This CDR3 has 14 amino acids. Per the germline V gene, CDR1 is SGHTA and CDR2 is FQGNSA. The chain's CDR3 is CASSLSQFQLAQHF. The CDR3 DNA follows: TGTGCCAGCAGCTTAAGTCAGTTTCAATTGGCCCAGCATTTT.

In this sample, this clone turned up a few times. The chain is built from TRBV2 and TRBJ2-3, with TRBD2 matching 8 bases. This CDR3 is 14 amino acids long. The ends lost 8 bases at V and 0 bases at J; junction bases unmatched: 4. In germline, CDR1 is SNHLY, CDR2 FYNNEI. The CDR3 coding sequence is TGTGCCAGCGGGCGGGGGGCGAGCACAGATACGCAGTATTTT. Residues: CASGRGASTDTQYF.

The J gene is TRBJ1-1, the V gene TRBV6-1, with D uncertain. This CDR3 is 13 amino acids long. With 5 bases removed from V and 3 bases from J, the gap between germline ends came to 10 bases. CDR1 and CDR2 from the germline V gene are MNHNS and SASEGT. As DNA, the CDR3 is TGTGCCAGCAGTTCAGTTGGATACACTGAAGCTTTCTTT. Its translation: CASSSVGYTEAFF.

This clone was counted between two and nine times. The chain has TRBV7-9 and TRBJ2-5; 11 nucleotides align to TRBD2. Trimming took 5 bases from V and 1 from J; bases not matched to a gene: 6. Per germline, CDR1 SEHNR and CDR2 FQNEAQ (reference sequence). The CDR3 is 16 amino acids. For the CDR3, the DNA is TGTGCCAGCAGCCCGAGCGGGACTAGCGGCCAAGAGACCCAGTACTTC. Its translation is CASSPSGTSGQETQYF.

There are a few counts of this clone. The J gene is TRBJ2-3, the V gene TRBV6-5; 7 nucleotides agree with TRBD2. Unmatched junction bases numbered 9, after V lost 6 bases and J lost 3 bases. This CDR3 comprises 15 residues. Germline-derived CDR1 and CDR2 are MNHEY and SVGAGI. The CDR3 spells CASRITSVRTDTQYF. CDR3 bases: TGTGCCAGCAGAATCACTAGCGTCAGGACAGATACGCAGTATTTT.

This clone was detected only a few times. The J gene is TRBJ1-2, the V gene TRBV13, with a possible D match to TRBD1 (5 bases). Trimming removed 4 bases at V and 7 bases at J, with 16 bases between. This CDR3 contains 14 residues. Germline CDR1 PRHDT, CDR2 FYEKMQ (reference sequence). CDR3 sequence: CASSYGARSGGYTF. The CDR3 DNA follows: TGTGCCAGCAGCTACGGGGCACGGTCGGGTGGCTACACCTTC.

V gene TRBV2 combines with J gene TRBJ2-2; D may be TRBD2 (5 bases). CDR3 size: 14 residues. V lost 5 bases, J lost 5 bases, and 12 bases lay in between. Germline assignment: CDR1 SNHLY and CDR2 FYNNEI. For the CDR3, the DNA is TGTGCCAGCAGTTCCCTTACTAGTACCGGGGAGCTGTTTTTT. Amino acid sequence: CASSSLTSTGELFF.

A few counts support this clone. This chain joins TRBV4-1 and TRBJ1-5, with D possibly matching TRBD1 (6 bases). Germline lookup yields CDR1 MGHRA and CDR2 YSYEKL. CDR3 length: 15 residues. Trimming cost V 0 bases and J 2 bases, with 8 bases left between them. The CDR3 nucleotides are TGCGCCAGCAGCCAAGATGCAGGGGGCAATCAGCCCCAGCATTTT. It specifies CASSQDAGGNQPQHF.

This chain connects TRBV10-3 to TRBJ2-1; 7 nucleotides match TRBD2. The germline V gene has CDR1 ENHRY and CDR2 SYGVKD. V trimming: 10 bases; J trimming: 1 base; junction bases outside the gene matches: 4. The CDR3 totals 13 residues. CDR3 sequence reads: CASSSGSYNEQFF. CDR3 nucleotide sequence: TGTGCCAGTTCTAGCGGTTCCTACAATGAGCAGTTCTTC.

This rearrangement joins TRBV6-1 to TRBJ1-6; 8 bases fit TRBD1. CDR1 is MNHNS and CDR2 is SASEGT in the germline V gene. CDR3 length: 15 amino acids. Trimming at V came to 1 base and at J to 16 bases, leaving 12 bases not matched to a gene. The CDR3 DNA reads as TGTGCCAGCAGTGAAGGGGGGACAGGCTACACAAAACTCCACTTT. As protein: CASSEGGTGYTKLHF.

The rearrangement joins TRBV6-6 to TRBJ2-3; the D gene is possibly TRBD1 (6 bases). The V gene lost 6 bases and the J gene lost 2 bases, with 15 bases spanning the gap. The CDR3 runs 15 residues. Germline V CDR1 and CDR2: MNHNY, SVGAGI (reference sequence). DNA of the CDR3: TGTGCCAGCAGCCCTAACAGGGTTATCACAGATACGCAGTATTTT. Translated, it gives CASSPNRVITDTQYF.